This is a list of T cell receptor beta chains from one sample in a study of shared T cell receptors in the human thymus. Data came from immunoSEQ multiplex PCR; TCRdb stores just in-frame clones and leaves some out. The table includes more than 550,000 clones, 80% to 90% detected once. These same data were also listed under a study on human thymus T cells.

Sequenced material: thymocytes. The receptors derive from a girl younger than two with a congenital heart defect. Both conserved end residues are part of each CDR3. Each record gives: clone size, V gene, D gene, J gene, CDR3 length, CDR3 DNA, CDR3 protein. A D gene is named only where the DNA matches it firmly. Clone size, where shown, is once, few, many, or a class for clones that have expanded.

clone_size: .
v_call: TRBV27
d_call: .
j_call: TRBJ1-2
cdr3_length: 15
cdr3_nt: TGTGCCAGCAGCCGGAGGTTTCAAGCTAACTATGGCTACACCTTC
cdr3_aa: CASSRRFQANYGYTF

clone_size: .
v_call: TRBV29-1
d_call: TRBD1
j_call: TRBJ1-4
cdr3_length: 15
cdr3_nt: TGCAGCGTTGAGTTTCAGGAGTCAGGGGGCGAAAAACTGTTTTTT
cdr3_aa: CSVEFQESGGEKLFF

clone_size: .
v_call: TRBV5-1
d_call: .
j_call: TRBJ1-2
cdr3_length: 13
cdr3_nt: TGCGCCAGCAGACCTGGACAGAACTATGGCTACACCTTC
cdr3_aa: CASRPGQNYGYTF

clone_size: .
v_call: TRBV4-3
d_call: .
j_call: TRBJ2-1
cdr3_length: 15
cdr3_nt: TGCGCCAGCAGCCACAGAAACCGGGAGTACAATGAGCAGTTCTTC
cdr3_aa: CASSHRNREYNEQFF

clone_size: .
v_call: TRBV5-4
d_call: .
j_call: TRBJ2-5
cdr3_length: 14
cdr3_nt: TGTGCCAGCAGCCGCGGTACCCCAAGAGAGACCCAGTACTTC
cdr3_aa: CASSRGTPRETQYF

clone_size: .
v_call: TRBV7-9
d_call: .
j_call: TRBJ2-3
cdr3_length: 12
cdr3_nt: TGTGCCACCCTAGTAGGCACAGATACGCAGTATTTT
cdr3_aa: CATLVGTDTQYF

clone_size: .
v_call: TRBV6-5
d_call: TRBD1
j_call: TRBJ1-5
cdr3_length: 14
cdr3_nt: TGTGCCAGCAGTTACAGGGACAGTAATCAGCCCCAGCATTTT
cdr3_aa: CASSYRDSNQPQHF

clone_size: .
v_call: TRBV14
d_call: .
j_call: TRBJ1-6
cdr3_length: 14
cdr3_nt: TGTGCCAGCAGCTTACGGGGAGGGAGTTCACCCCTCCACTTT
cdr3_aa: CASSLRGGSSPLHF

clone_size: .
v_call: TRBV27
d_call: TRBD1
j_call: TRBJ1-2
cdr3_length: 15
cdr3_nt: TGTGCCAGCAGTTTAATCGGCAGGGGGGCCTATGGCTACACCTTC
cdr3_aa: CASSLIGRGAYGYTF

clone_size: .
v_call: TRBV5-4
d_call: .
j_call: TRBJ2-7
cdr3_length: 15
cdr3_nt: TGTGCCAGCAGCTCCCAGGGGGGACTCACCTACGAGCAGTACTTC
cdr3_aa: CASSSQGGLTYEQYF

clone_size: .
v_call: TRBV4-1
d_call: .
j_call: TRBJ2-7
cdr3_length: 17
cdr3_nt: TGCGCCAGCAGCCAAGATCAAGCCATCCGGGAATCCTACGAGCAGTACTTC
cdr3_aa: CASSQDQAIRESYEQYF

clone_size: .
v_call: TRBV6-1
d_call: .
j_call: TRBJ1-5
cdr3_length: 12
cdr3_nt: TGTGCCAGCAGTCTACAGAATCAGCCCCAGCATTTT
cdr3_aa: CASSLQNQPQHF

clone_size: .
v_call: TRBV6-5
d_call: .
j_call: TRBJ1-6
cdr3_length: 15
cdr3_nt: TGTGCCAGCGCCCGAGGGACACCTAATAATTCCCCCCTCCACTTT
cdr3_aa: CASARGTPNNSPLHF

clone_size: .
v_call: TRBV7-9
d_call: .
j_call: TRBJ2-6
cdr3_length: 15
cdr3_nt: TGTGCCAGCAGCACTCGGGTCTCTGGGGCCAACGTCCTGACTTTC
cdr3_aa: CASSTRVSGANVLTF

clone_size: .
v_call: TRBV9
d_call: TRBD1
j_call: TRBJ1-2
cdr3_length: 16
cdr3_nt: TGTGCCAGCTCTTTCCCTGAAGGGGGCGCAGATGGTGGCTACACCTTC
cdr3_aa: CASSFPEGGADGGYTF

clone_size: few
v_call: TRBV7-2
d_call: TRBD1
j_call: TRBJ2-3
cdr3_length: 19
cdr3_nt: TGTGCCAGCAGCTTTCGAGGTTCGCAATCCGGGACAGCGACAGATACGCAGTATTTT
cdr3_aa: CASSFRGSQSGTATDTQYF

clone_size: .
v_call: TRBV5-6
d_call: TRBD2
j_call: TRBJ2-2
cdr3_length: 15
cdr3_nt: TGTGCCAGCGGGGGACTAGCGGGGGGCGCCGGGGAGCTGTTTTTT
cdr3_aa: CASGGLAGGAGELFF

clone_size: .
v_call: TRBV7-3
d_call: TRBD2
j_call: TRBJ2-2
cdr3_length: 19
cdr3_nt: TGTGCCAGCAGCTTAACGTGGACTAGCGGGGGGACGAACACCGGGGAGCTGTTTTTT
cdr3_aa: CASSLTWTSGGTNTGELFF

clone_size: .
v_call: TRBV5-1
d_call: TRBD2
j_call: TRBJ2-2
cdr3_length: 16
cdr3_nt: TGCGCCAGCAGCTTGGAAGTACTAGCGGGAGCTCTGGAGCTGTTTTTT
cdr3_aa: CASSLEVLAGALELFF

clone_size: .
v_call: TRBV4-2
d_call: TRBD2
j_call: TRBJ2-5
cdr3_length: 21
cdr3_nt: TGTGCCAGCAGCCGACGACAGGGCGACCCTAGCGGGGGGGCTCGGCAAGAGACCCAGTACTTC
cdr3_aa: CASSRRQGDPSGGARQETQYF

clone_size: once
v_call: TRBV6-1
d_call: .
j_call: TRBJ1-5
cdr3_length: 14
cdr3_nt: TGTGCCAGCAGTATCCGGGACAACAATCAGCCCCAGCATTTT
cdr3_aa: CASSIRDNNQPQHF

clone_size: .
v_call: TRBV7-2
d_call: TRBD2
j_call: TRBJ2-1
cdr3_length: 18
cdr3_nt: TGTGCCAGCAGCTTACCCGGACCGACTAGCGGGGGGGACAATGAGCAGTTCTTC
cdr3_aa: CASSLPGPTSGGDNEQFF

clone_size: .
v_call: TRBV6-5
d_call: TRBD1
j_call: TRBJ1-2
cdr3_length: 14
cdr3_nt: TGTGCCAGCAGTTACGTTACAGGGGGGGGTGGCTACACCTTC
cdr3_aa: CASSYVTGGGGYTF

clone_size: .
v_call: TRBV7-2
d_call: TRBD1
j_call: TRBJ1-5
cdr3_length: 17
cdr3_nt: TGTGCCAGCAGCTTAGCGGGGGACAGGGAGGCCCGGCAGCCCCAGCATTTT
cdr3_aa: CASSLAGDREARQPQHF

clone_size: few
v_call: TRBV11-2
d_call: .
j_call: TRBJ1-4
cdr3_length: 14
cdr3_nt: TGTGCCAGCAGCTCAGGGCAGGGCACAGAAAAACTGTTTTTT
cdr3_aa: CASSSGQGTEKLFF

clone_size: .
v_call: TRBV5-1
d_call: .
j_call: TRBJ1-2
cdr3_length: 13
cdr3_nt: TGCGCCAGCAGCTTGGGACAGCCCTATGGCTACACCTTC
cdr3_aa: CASSLGQPYGYTF

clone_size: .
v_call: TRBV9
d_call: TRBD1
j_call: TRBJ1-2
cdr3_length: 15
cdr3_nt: TGTGCCAGCAGCGTAGGTCCGAGACAGGGAAGGGGCTACACCTTC
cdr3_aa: CASSVGPRQGRGYTF

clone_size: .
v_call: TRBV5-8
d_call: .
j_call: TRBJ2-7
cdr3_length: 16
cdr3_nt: TGTGCCAGCAACTACCTAAAGGGGCCCCCGGCCTACGAGCAGTACTTC
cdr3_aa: CASNYLKGPPAYEQYF

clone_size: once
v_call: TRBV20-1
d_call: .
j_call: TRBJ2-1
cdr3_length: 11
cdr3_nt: TGCAGTGCAACAGGGGGGGGTGAGCAGTTCTTC
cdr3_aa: CSATGGGEQFF

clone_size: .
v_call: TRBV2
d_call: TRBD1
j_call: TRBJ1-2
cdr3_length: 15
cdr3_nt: TGTGCCAGCAGTGATCCGGGACAGGGGGCCTATGGCTACACCTTC
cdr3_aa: CASSDPGQGAYGYTF

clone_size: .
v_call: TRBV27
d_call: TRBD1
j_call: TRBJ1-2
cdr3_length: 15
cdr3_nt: TGTGCCAGCAGTCTGGGACAGGGGGCCTCTTGGGGCTACACCTTC
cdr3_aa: CASSLGQGASWGYTF

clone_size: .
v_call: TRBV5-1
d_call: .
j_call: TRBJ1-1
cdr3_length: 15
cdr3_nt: TGCGCCAGCAGCTGGGGACACGCACAGAACACTGAAGCTTTCTTT
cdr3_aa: CASSWGHAQNTEAFF

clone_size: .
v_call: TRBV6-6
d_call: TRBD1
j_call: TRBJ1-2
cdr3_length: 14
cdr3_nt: TGTGCCAGCAGTTGGGACAGCGAGAACTATGGCTACACCTTC
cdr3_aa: CASSWDSENYGYTF